This TCR beta chain was retrieved from a study of T-cell memory formation after mild COVID-19. V shed 8 bases and J 4 bases; nucleotides not matched to a gene: 5. This CDR3 is built from 15 residues. Germline CDR1 reads SNHLY; CDR2 reads FYNNEI. This clonotype appeared a few times. Antigen unknown. Study-level points and caveats: Prior to infection, memory already included some responding clones, suggesting cross-reactive memory joined. The study found balanced CD4/CD8 in clones contracting day 15 to 85 and a CD4+ lean in later expanders. A second wave of clones peaked on day 37, and their SARS-CoV-2 specificity went unconfirmed.

TCRalpha and TCRbeta libraries used 5'RACE with constant-segment primers and UMIs. One entry per CDR3 protein results from TCRdb running MiXCR on the 5' RACE reads. The sample has 560,000 or so distinct CDR3 sequences; around 15% are singletons. The source is an adult woman who had mild COVID-19 (a few samples of this study predate the infection). Cell type and time point are not known. The J gene is TRBJ2-2, the V gene TRBV2, with 12 bases that match TRBD2. Sequenced input: PBMCs or a T cell subset sorted from them (not recorded which). The CDR3 DNA reads as TGTGCCAGCTTGACTAGCGGGAGAGGCACCGGGGAGCTGTTTTTT. It encodes CASLTSGRGTGELFF. The full variable domain, with the rest looked up from reference TRBV2 and TRBJ2-2, is EPEVTQTPSHQVTQMGQEVILRCVPISNHLYFYWYRQILGQKVEFLVSFYNNEISEKSEIFDDQFSVERPDGSNFTLKIRSTKLEDSAMYFCASLTSGRGTGELFFGEGSRLTVL.